This entry lists 26 T cell receptor beta chains sequenced from one sample in a study of cytomegalovirus exposure and HLA in healthy donors. With 60 Vbeta and 13 Jbeta primers, the PCR was carried out. TCRdb's copy holds only in-frame clones and misses some; the assay was immunoSEQ multiplex PCR. In the table there are about 150,000 clones, 80% of which are singletons. The sample taken for sequencing was PBMCs. These receptors were collected from a male donor in good health and CMV-seropositive.

The V and J genes are TRBV4-2 and TRBJ1-4, with D unresolved. Germline values: CDR1 LGHNA, CDR2 YNFKEQ. The CDR3 runs 15 residues. V was shortened by 4 bases and J by 2 bases, with 11 bases between the two germline ends. CDR3 sequence: CASSLGGTTNEKLFF. The CDR3 DNA follows: TGTGCCAGCAGCCTAGGAGGCACCACTAATGAAAAACTGTTTTTT.

This sequence joins TRBV19 and TRBJ2-2, with TRBD2 as a possible D gene (6 bases). Trimming cost V 3 bases and J 5 bases, with 13 bases left between them. Germline CDR1 LNHDA, CDR2 SQIVND (reference sequence). This CDR3 contains 15 residues. The CDR3 is CASSIAREVTGELFF. The CDR3 DNA reads as TGTGCCAGTAGTATCGCCAGGGAGGTGACCGGGGAGCTGTTTTTT.

The chain combines TRBV19 with TRBJ2-3, with a weak D call TRBD2 (6 bases). V was trimmed by 2 bases and J by 1 base, leaving 10 bases between them. Germline V gene data show CDR1 as LNHDA and CDR2 as SQIVND (reference sequence). There are 15 residues in the CDR3. CDR3 loop: CASSIIGSGTDTQYF. The DNA for the CDR3 is TGTGCCAGTAGTATAATCGGGAGTGGCACAGATACGCAGTATTTT. The whole variable domain, filled in from reference TRBV19 and TRBJ2-3, reads DGGITQSPKYLFRKEGQNVTLSCEQNLNHDAMYWYRQDPGQGLRLIYYSQIVNDFQKGDIAEGYSVSREKKESFPLTVTSAQKNPTAFYLCASSIIGSGTDTQYFGPGTRLTVL.

In the case of this clone: The junction departs from germline at one end; a sequencing error may be responsible. The chain joins TRBV7-9 to TRBJ2-5; unclear D gene. CDR3 length equals 13 residues. Per germline, CDR1 SEHNR and CDR2 FQNEAQ (reference sequence). Written as DNA, the CDR3 is TGTTCCAGCAGCTTTGGGCCCCAAGAGACCCAGTACTTC. It yields the protein CSSSFGPQETQYF.

The chain has TRBV11-2 and TRBJ2-7, with 9 bases that match TRBD2. Germline-derived CDR1 and CDR2 are SGHAT and FQNNGV. The V and J ends lost 1 base and 3 bases, in that order; junction bases with no gene match: 7. The CDR3 runs to 16 residues. CDR3 coding DNA: TGTGCCAGCAGCTTAGTAGCGGGGGTTGAAAACTACGAGCAGTACTTC. It specifies CASSLVAGVENYEQYF.

This chain joins TRBV11-3 and TRBJ1-1; no definite D call. The germline gives CDR1 SGHNT, CDR2 YENEEA. V was clipped by 3 bases and J by 4 bases, with 9 bases between them. This CDR3 is built from 13 residues. The CDR3 reads CASSFAEVTEAFF. The DNA of the CDR3 is TGTGCCAGCAGCTTCGCCGAGGTCACTGAAGCTTTCTTT.

The chain combines TRBV7-6 with TRBJ2-7, with D perhaps TRBD2 (6 bases). Trimming removed 5 bases at V and 6 bases at J, with 20 bases between. The CDR3 totals 15 residues. From germline, CDR1 is SGHVS and CDR2 FNYEAQ. CDR3 DNA sequence: TGTGCCAGCAGCCCCAAAGCGGGCGAGGGAGCCGAGCAGTACTTC. Protein sequence: CASSPKAGEGAEQYF.

The rearrangement uses TRBV30 and TRBJ1-6; the D gene is possibly TRBD1 (6 bases). V lost 4 bases, J lost 7 bases, and 17 bases lay in between. Germline CDR1 is GTSNPN and CDR2 is SVGIG (reference sequence). This CDR3 is built from 15 residues. The CDR3 DNA is TGTGCCTGGAATAGGGGGATCGTGGGGAATTCACCCCTCCACTTT. This codes for CAWNRGIVGNSPLHF. Full variable domain (outside the CDR3, taken from reference TRBV30 and TRBJ1-6): SQTIHQWPATLVQPVGSPLSLECTVEGTSNPNLYWYRQAAGRGLQLLFYSVGIGQISSEVPQNLSASRPQDRQFILSSKKLLLSDSGFYLCAWNRGIVGNSPLHFGNGTRLTVT.

The chain couples TRBV7-9 to TRBJ1-1; perhaps TRBD1 as D (5 bases). Between the trimmed V and J ends, which lost 11 bases and 0 bases, there was a span of 13 bases. The germline gives CDR1 SEHNR, CDR2 FQNEAQ (reference sequence). The CDR3 extends over 13 amino acids. The CDR3 reads CALGGSMNTEAFF. As DNA, the CDR3 is TGTGCCCTGGGGGGGTCCATGAACACTGAAGCTTTCTTT.

The genes are TRBV18 and TRBJ2-1; D might be TRBD1 (6 bases). Germline V gene data show CDR1 as KGHSH and CDR2 as LQKENI. The CDR3 sequence is 11 residues long. With 2 bases removed from V and 10 bases from J, the gap between germline ends came to 6 bases. CDR3 sequence: CASSPGGEQFF. In DNA, the CDR3 is TGTGCCAGCTCACCAGGGGGCGAGCAGTTCTTC.

The CDR3 region has the DNA TGTGCCAGCAGCAAAGATGGAAGGGGGTCTTACAATGAGCAGTTCTTC. Translation: CASSKDGRGSYNEQFF. This rearrangement joins TRBV21-1 to TRBJ2-1; TRBD1, as called in the table, went unchecked against the DNA. TRBV21-1 is given as a pseudogene. This CDR3 region has 16 residues.

The rearrangement joins TRBV11-3 to TRBJ2-3; D ambiguous. Trimming pared 1 base from V and 4 bases from J, leaving 6 bases between. The CDR3 runs 13 residues. Looked up from germline, CDR1 is SGHNT and CDR2 is YENEEA. CDR3 amino acids: CASSLVGPDTQYF. The CDR3 nucleotides are TGTGCCAGCAGCTTAGTGGGCCCAGATACGCAGTATTTT.

The rearrangement links TRBV7-2 to TRBJ2-2; D possibly corresponds to TRBD2 (7 bases). Between the trimmed V and J ends, which lost 7 bases and 5 bases, there was a span of 23 bases. Germline V gives CDR1 SGHTA, CDR2 FQGNSA. CDR3 size: 17 residues. The CDR3 reads CASTIPRGALGTGELFF. CDR3 sequence (DNA): TGTGCCAGCACCATACCCCGGGGGGCTTTGGGGACCGGGGAGCTGTTTTTT.

The chain employs TRBV5-1 and TRBJ2-6, with 7 bases aligning to TRBD2. V trimming: 0 bases; J trimming: 0 bases; junction bases outside the gene matches: 3. This CDR3 has 17 residues. Germline V gene sequence: CDR1 SGHRS, CDR2 YFSETQ. The CDR3 nucleotides read TGCGCCAGCAGCTTGGCCGTAGCGGGCTCTGGGGCCAACGTCCTGACTTTC. It yields the protein CASSLAVAGSGANVLTF.

The chain links TRBV25-1 to TRBJ1-4, with D possibly TRBD1 on 5 matching bases. CDR1 and CDR2 from the germline V gene are MGHDK and SYGVNS. Deletions cut 7 bases from V and 3 bases from J, with 12 bases between. The CDR3 loop spans 14 amino acids. Written as DNA, the CDR3 is TGTGCCAGCACCCGAGCAGGGCCTAATGAAAAACTGTTTTTT. This translates into CASTRAGPNEKLFF.

The chain links TRBV10-3 to TRBJ1-6, with a possible D match to TRBD1 (6 bases). The CDR3 has 14 amino acids. Per the germline V gene, CDR1 is ENHRY and CDR2 is SYGVKD. The germline V and J ends were trimmed by 6 bases and 5 bases, with 11 bases remaining between them. DNA for the CDR3: TGTGCCATCAGCGAGGACAGTGATAATTCACCCCTCCACTTT. Encoded protein: CAISEDSDNSPLHF.

The chain uses TRBV19 and TRBJ2-7; perhaps TRBD2 as D (5 bases). The CDR3 runs to 15 residues. CDR1 and CDR2 from the germline V gene are LNHDA and SQIVND (reference sequence). V gave up 1 base and J gave up 3 bases, with 13 bases separating them. The DNA for the CDR3 is TGTGCCAGTAGTATAGCGGGCGGGCTGATCTACGAGCAGTACTTC. Protein: CASSIAGGLIYEQYF.

This chain uses TRBV9 with TRBJ2-3; maybe TRBD2 (6 bases). This CDR3 is built from 14 residues. Per germline, CDR1 SGDLS and CDR2 YYNGEE. V lost 3 bases and J 3 bases, leaving 11 bases between the germline ends. The DNA of the CDR3 is TGTGCCAGCAGCGCCTTTAGCGGAACAGATACGCAGTATTTT. As protein: CASSAFSGTDTQYF. Complete variable domain (other parts from reference TRBV9 and TRBJ2-3): DSGVTQTPKHLITATGQRVTLRCSPRSGDLSVYWYQQSLDQGLQFLIQYYNGEERAKGNILERFSAQQFPDLHSELNLSSLELGDSALYFCASSAFSGTDTQYFGPGTRLTVL.

This clone was detected only a few times. The J gene is TRBJ2-3, the V gene TRBV29-1; 8 nucleotides align to TRBD2. The germline V gene has CDR1 SQVTM and CDR2 ANQGSEA. The trim removed 4 bases at V and 3 bases at J, leaving 6 bases unmatched. The CDR3 contains 14 residues. As DNA, the CDR3 is TGCAGCGTTGGGAGCGGGAGTGGAACAGATACGCAGTATTTT. Residues: CSVGSGSGTDTQYF.

This clone turned up a few times. This chain uses TRBV7-9 with TRBJ2-5; 11 positions agree with TRBD2. Trimming took 1 base from V and 5 from J; bases not matched to a gene: 9. In germline, CDR1 is SEHNR, CDR2 FQNEAQ (reference sequence). The CDR3 runs 17 residues. CDR3 nucleotide sequence: TGTGCCAGCAGCTTAGTATTAGCGGGAGGGCCCCGGGAGACCCAGTACTTC. The encoded protein is CASSLVLAGGPRETQYF. Together with reference TRBV7-9 and TRBJ2-5, the CDR3 gives the full variable domain: DTGVSQNPRHKITKRGQNVTFRCDPISEHNRLYWYRQTLGQGPEFLTYFQNEAQLEKSRLLSDRFSAERPKGSFSTLEIQRTEQGDSAMYLCASSLVLAGGPRETQYFGPGTRLLVL.

The rearrangement uses TRBV7-9 and TRBJ2-5; 8 bases are a match to TRBD2. The CDR3 has 15 amino acids. Germline V gives CDR1 SEHNR, CDR2 FQNEAQ (reference sequence). After removal of 1 base from V and 5 bases from J, the junction contained 6 bases not matched to a gene. The CDR3 coding sequence is TGTGCCAGCAGCTTAGTAAGCGGGAGCGGGGAGACCCAGTACTTC. This gives the protein CASSLVSGSGETQYF. Variable domain in full (rest from reference TRBV7-9 and TRBJ2-5): DTGVSQNPRHKITKRGQNVTFRCDPISEHNRLYWYRQTLGQGPEFLTYFQNEAQLEKSRLLSDRFSAERPKGSFSTLEIQRTEQGDSAMYLCASSLVSGSGETQYFGPGTRLLVL.

The chain links TRBV5-1 to TRBJ1-3; D is possibly TRBD1 (5 bases). Germline V CDR1 and CDR2: SGHRS, YFSETQ. CDR3 length: 14 amino acids. V was shortened by 5 bases and J by 4 bases, with 13 bases between the two germline ends. This CDR3 is CASRGGEAGNTIYF. CDR3 coding DNA: TGCGCCAGCAGGGGGGGGGAGGCGGGAAACACCATATATTTT.

For this clone: A junction boundary mismatches the germline segment, possibly from a read error. The rearrangement uses TRBV7-7 and TRBJ2-1, with D possibly being TRBD1 (6 bases). The germline CDR1 and CDR2 sequences are SSHAT and FNYEAQ (reference sequence). This CDR3 is 14 amino acids long. DNA for the CDR3: TGTGCTAGCAGCTTAGCTTCCAGGGGCAATGAGCAGTTCTTC. It translates to CASSLASRGNEQFF.

The gene calls are TRBV6-5 and TRBJ1-5; D is uncertain. The CDR3 consists of 13 residues. V lost 8 bases and J lost 0, with 8 bases in between. CDR1 is MNHEY, CDR2 SVGAGI, per germline. The CDR3 region is CASSQNSNQPQHF. The CDR3 nucleotides read TGTGCCAGCTCCCAGAATAGCAATCAGCCCCAGCATTTT.

This clone was recorded only once. V is TRBV2 and J is TRBJ1-1; D not certain. Germline CDR1 reads SNHLY; CDR2 reads FYNNEI. Trimming shortened V by 2 bases and J by 5 bases, and 12 bases separated the two germline ends. There are 14 residues in the CDR3. Here the CDR3 DNA reads TGTGCCAGCAGTGAATCGGGTTTTCGGACTGAAGCTTTCTTT. Protein sequence: CASSESGFRTEAFF.

The V and J genes are TRBV28 and TRBJ1-2; D gene uncertain. CDR1 is MDHEN, CDR2 SYDVKM, per germline. V lost 5 bases to trimming and J lost 6 bases, with 10 bases between them. The CDR3 covers 12 residues. In DNA, the CDR3 is TGTGCCAGCAGTACGGGATTCGATGGCTACACCTTC. Amino acids: CASSTGFDGYTF.